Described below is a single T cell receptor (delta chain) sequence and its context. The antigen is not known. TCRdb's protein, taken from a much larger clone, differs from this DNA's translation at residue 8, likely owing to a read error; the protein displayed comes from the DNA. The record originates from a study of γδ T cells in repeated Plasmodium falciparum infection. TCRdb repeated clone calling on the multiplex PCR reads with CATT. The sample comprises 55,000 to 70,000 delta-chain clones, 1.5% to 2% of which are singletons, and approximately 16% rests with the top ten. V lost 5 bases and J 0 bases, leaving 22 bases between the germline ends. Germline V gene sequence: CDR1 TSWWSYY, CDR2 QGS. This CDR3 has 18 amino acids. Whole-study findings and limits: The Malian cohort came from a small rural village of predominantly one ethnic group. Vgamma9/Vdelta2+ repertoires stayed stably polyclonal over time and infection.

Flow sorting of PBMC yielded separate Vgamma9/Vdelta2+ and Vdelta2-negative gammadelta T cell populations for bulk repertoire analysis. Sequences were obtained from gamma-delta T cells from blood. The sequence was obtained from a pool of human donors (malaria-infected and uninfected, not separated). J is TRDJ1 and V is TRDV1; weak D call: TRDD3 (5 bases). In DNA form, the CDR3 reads TGTGCTCTTGGGTCTCTCTACCGGGGGTCTCCGTACACCGATAAACTCATCTTT. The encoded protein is CALGSLYRGSPYTDKLIF.